Many counts were recorded for the clone carrying this TCR beta chain. These data come from a study of T cells of healthy individuals. TCRdb re-called the 5' RACE reads through MiXCR, storing one row per CDR3 protein. The table includes about 41,000 distinct CDR3 sequences, approximately 5% detected once. V shed 0 bases and J 2 bases; nucleotides not matched to a gene: 9. The CDR3 runs 17 residues. Germline V gene lookup returns CDR1 DFQATT and CDR2 SNEGSKA (reference sequence). The rearrangement uses TRBV20-1 and TRBJ2-3, with 9 bases aligning to TRBD2. This clonotype was sampled from a human donor in good health. CDR3 amino acids: CSARDRSSGTLTDTQYF. The CDR3 DNA reads TGCAGTGCTAGAGATCGATCTAGCGGGACCCTCACAGATACGCAGTATTTT.